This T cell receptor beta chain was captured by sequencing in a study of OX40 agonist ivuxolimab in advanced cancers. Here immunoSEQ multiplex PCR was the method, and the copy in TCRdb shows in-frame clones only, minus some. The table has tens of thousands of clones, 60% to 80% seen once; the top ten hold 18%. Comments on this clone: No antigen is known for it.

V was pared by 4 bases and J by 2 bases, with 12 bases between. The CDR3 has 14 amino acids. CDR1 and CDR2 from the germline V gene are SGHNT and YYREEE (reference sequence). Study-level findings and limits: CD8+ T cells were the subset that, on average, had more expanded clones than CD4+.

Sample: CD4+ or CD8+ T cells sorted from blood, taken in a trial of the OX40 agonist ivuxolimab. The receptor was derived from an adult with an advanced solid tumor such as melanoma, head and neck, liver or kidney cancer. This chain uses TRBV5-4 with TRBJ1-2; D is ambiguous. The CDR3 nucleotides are TGTGCCAGCAGCCCCCCAGGTGCAAACTATGGCTACACCTTC. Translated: CASSPPGANYGYTF.